This entry describes one T cell receptor beta chain. This specimen comes from a study of shared clonotypes between healthy human individuals. Study details: A couple of female and a few male donors aged 18 to 49 were enrolled.

V shed 3 bases and J 2 bases; nucleotides not matched to a gene: 4. Germline loops: CDR1 MGHRA, CDR2 YSYEKL. The CDR3 has 16 residues. Genomic DNA belonging to each subset was distributed in equal measure over several immunoSEQ plates. Data came from immunoSEQ multiplex PCR; TCRdb stores just in-frame clones and leaves some out. The sample lists approximately 500,000 clones, approximately 95% seen once, with 0.06% in the top ten. The TCR was taken from a woman aged 30 to 39 in good health. This chain connects TRBV4-1 to TRBJ2-6; 7 bases align to TRBD1. Sequencing was carried out using naive CD4+ T cells sorted from blood. The subset denotes: CD45RA+ positively selected. In nucleotides, the CDR3 is TGCGCCAGCAGCCATTCCGACAGGGCTGGGGCCAACGTCCTGACTTTC. This translates into CASSHSDRAGANVLTF.